The following is a TCR beta chain sequence with its context. Germline CDR1 and CDR2: MDHEN and SYDVKM. The CDR3 extends over 14 amino acids. With V trimmed by 8 bases and J by 4 bases, 8 bases remained unmatched. These data are taken from a study of regulatory T cells in long-lasting Graves disease. Library construction for TCR beta used iRepertoire HTBI primers and Arm-PCR of CDR3 regions. One entry per CDR3 protein, called by TCRdb with MiXCR from the multiplex PCR reads. The repertoire consists of about 660,000 distinct CDR3 sequences, with 25% to 30% occurring once and the leading ten covering 40% to 55%. Regarding time point: persistent/refractory GD, antithyroid drugs over 5 years with positive TRAb. Following extraction of RNA from PBMCs, that RNA was used to make the TCR library.

The chain joins TRBV28 to TRBJ2-7, with 10 positions matching TRBD1. This clonotype was sampled from a female donor with Graves disease. The sample was peripheral blood mononuclear cells (PBMCs), taken when the disease was refractory, from a patient treated with antithyroid drugs. CDR3 nucleotide sequence: TGTGCCAGCCCTCGGGACAGGGGAATTTACGAGCAGTACTTC. Residues: CASPRDRGIYEQYF.